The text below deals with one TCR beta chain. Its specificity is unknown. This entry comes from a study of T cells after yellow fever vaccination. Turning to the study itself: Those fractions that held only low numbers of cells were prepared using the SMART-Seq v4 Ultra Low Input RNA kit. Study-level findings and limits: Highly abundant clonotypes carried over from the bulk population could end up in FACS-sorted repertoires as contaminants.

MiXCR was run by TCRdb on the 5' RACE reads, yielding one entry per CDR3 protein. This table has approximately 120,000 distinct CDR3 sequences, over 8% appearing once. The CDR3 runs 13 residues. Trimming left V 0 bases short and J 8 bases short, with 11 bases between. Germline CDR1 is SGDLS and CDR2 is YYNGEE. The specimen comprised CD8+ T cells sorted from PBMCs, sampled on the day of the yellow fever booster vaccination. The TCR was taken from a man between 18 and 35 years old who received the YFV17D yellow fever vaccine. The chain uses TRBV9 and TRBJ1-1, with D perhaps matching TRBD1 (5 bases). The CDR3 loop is CASSVGGAGEAFF. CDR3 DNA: TGTGCCAGCAGCGTAGGAGGGGCAGGGGAAGCTTTCTTT.